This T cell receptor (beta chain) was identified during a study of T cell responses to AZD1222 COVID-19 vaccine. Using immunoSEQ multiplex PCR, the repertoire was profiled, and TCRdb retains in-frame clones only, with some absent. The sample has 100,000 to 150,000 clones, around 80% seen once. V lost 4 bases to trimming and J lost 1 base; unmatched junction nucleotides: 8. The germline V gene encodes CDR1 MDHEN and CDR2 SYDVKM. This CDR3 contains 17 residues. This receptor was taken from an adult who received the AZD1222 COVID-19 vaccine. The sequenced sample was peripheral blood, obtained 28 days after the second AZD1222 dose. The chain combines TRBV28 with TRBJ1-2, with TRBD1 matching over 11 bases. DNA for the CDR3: TGTGCCAGCAGTTCCCCCTCGGGACAGGGGGGTAACTATGGCTACACCTTC. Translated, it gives CASSSPSGQGGNYGYTF.